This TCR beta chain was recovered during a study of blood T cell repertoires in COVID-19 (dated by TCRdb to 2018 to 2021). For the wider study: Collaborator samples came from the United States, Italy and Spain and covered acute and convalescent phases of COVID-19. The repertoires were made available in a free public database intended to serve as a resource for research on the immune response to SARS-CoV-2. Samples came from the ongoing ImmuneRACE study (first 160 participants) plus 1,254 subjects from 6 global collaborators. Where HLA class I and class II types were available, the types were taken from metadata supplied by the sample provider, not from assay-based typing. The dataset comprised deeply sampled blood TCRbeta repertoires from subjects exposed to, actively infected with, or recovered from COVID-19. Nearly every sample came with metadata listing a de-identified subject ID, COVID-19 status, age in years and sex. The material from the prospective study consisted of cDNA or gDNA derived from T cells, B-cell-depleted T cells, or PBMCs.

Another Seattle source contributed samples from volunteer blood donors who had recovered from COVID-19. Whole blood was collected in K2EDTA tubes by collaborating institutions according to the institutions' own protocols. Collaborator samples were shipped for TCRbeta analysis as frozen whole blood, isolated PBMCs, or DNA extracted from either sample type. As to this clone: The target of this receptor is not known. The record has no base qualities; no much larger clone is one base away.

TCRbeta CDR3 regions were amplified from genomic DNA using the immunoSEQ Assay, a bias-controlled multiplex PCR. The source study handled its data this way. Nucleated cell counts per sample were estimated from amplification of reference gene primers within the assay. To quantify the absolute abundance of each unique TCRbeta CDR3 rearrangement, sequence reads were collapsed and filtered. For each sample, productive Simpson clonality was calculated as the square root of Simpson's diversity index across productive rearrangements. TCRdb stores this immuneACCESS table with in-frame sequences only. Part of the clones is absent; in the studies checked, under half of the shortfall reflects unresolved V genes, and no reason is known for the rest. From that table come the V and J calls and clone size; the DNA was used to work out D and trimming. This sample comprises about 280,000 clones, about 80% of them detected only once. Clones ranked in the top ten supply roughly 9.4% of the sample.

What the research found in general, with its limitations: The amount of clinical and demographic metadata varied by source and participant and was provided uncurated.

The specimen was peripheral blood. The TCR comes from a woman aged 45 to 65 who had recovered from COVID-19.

The CDR3 protein is CATHRGLDTEAFF. The DNA is as follows: TGTGCCACTCACAGGGGGCTGGACACTGAAGCTTTCTTT. This chain is built from TRBV6-5 and TRBJ1-1, and 9 junctional nucleotides match TRBD1. The CDR3 has 13 amino acids, counting the end cysteine and phenylalanine. Only the CDR3 DNA stays, 39 bases, in frame from base 1. The CDR1 and CDR2 encoded by the germline V gene are MNHEY and SVGAGI. The V end gives up 10 bases and the J end 3 bases, leaving 6 bases in the junction not matched to a gene.